The 7 T cell receptor beta chains listed next were all sequenced from one sample in a study of T cell responses to AZD1222 COVID-19 vaccine. Here immunoSEQ multiplex PCR was the method, and the copy in TCRdb shows in-frame clones only, minus some. This table holds about 200,000 clones, 91% found once. The sample consisted of peripheral blood, taken 28 days after the second AZD1222 dose. The receptors were gathered from an adult who received the AZD1222 COVID-19 vaccine.

This clone was seen more than once but under ten times. The chain couples TRBV7-9 to TRBJ2-2; 9 nucleotides align to TRBD2. After removal of 5 bases from V and 4 bases from J, the junction contained 5 bases not matched to a gene. In germline, CDR1 is SEHNR, CDR2 FQNEAQ (reference sequence). The CDR3 consists of 15 residues. CDR3 nucleotide sequence: TGTGCCAGCAGCCTTAGCGGGAGCCCCACCGGGGAGCTGTTTTTT. It encodes CASSLSGSPTGELFF.

The CDR3 reads CASSSKYGYTF. CDR3 DNA: TGTGCCAGCAGCTCGAAGTATGGCTACACCTTC. The V gene is TRBV11-2, the J gene TRBJ1-2; D is undetermined. The V and J ends lost 4 bases and 5 bases respectively, with 5 bases between them. Germline V gene data show CDR1 as SGHAT and CDR2 as FQNNGV. The CDR3 has 11 amino acids.

This chain joins TRBV15 and TRBJ1-5, with a weak D call TRBD1 (6 bases). This CDR3 spans 15 amino acids. V lost 6 bases and J 1 base, leaving 13 bases between the germline ends. Germline V CDR1 and CDR2: LNHNV, YYDKDF (reference sequence). The CDR3 region has the DNA TGTGCCACCAGTAGCCTGGGGGGCAGCAATCAGCCCCAGCATTTT. Translated, it gives CATSSLGGSNQPQHF.

This chain connects TRBV30 to TRBJ1-1; D remains unclear. Per germline, CDR1 GTSNPN and CDR2 SVGIG (reference sequence). V dropped 7 bases and J dropped 4 bases, with 7 bases sitting between them. The CDR3 runs 10 residues. As DNA, the CDR3 is TGTGCCTTTAGAAGCACTGAAGCTTTCTTT. Its protein is CAFRSTEAFF.

This clone was detected only a few times. The chain uses TRBV7-8 and TRBJ1-3; D is possibly TRBD1 (5 bases). The V and J ends lost 3 bases and 6 bases respectively, with 15 bases between them. In germline, CDR1 is SGHVS, CDR2 FQNEAQ. CDR3 length: 15 residues. The CDR3 reads CASSLATGPLNTIYF. For the CDR3, the DNA is TGTGCCAGCAGCTTGGCAACAGGCCCTTTAAACACCATATATTTT. Complete variable domain (other parts from reference TRBV7-8 and TRBJ1-3): GAGVSQSPRYKVAKRGQDVALRCDPISGHVSLFWYQQALGQGPEFLTYFQNEAQLDKSGLPSDRFFAERPEGSVSTLKIQRTQQEDSAVYLCASSLATGPLNTIYFGEGSWLTVV.

This sequence joins TRBV7-2 and TRBJ1-6, with D hard to call. Trimming cost V 2 bases and J 12 bases, with 8 bases left between them. Germline V lookup: CDR1 SGHTA, CDR2 FQGNSA. The CDR3 covers 12 residues. The CDR3 DNA reads as TGTGCCAGCAGCTTAAACCCTAAACCCCTCCACTTT. Translation gives CASSLNPKPLHF. The full variable domain, its missing parts supplied by reference TRBV7-2 and TRBJ1-6, is GAGVSQSPSNKVTEKGKDVELRCDPISGHTALYWYRQSLGQGLEFLIYFQGNSAPDKSGLPSDRFSAERTGGSVSTLTIQRTQQEDSAVYLCASSLNPKPLHFGNGTRLTVT.

This chain joins TRBV20-1 and TRBJ1-4; maybe TRBD1 (6 bases). The germline gives CDR1 DFQATT, CDR2 SNEGSKA (reference sequence). The CDR3 runs 11 residues. Trimming took 0 bases from V and 16 from J, leaving 12 bases between them. The DNA for the CDR3 is TGCAGTGCTAGAGATGGGGGACAACCGTTTTTT. Translating it yields CSARDGGQPFF.